This T cell receptor (beta chain) was sequenced for a study of cytomegalovirus exposure and HLA in healthy donors. About the research overall: Early release data held 85 million to 95 million unique TCRs from HLA-typed donors.

13 Jbeta primers and 60 Vbeta primers were used for the PCR. Method: immunoSEQ multiplex PCR; TCRdb's copy keeps in-frame clones and lacks some. The data hold roughly 200,000 clones, with 60% to 85% observed a single time. Concerning this clone itself: The antigen remains unidentified.

Trimming took 4 bases from V and 7 from J, leaving 13 bases between them. The CDR3 totals 14 residues. Germline lookup yields CDR1 SGHTA and CDR2 FQGNSA. General study points: Clonal expansion was found to be greater in HLA-associated TCR beta chains than in equally common others in a later analysis.

The receptor comes from a girl aged 5-17 years in good health and CMV-seropositive. The chain carries TRBV7-2 and TRBJ2-2; D is perhaps TRBD2 (6 bases). Sequencing was performed on PBMCs. The CDR3: CASSSTGVLGELFF. The DNA of the CDR3 is TGTGCCAGCAGCTCGACGGGGGTTCTCGGGGAGCTGTTTTTT. Together with reference TRBV7-2 and TRBJ2-2, the CDR3 gives the full variable domain: GAGVSQSPSNKVTEKGKDVELRCDPISGHTALYWYRQSLGQGLEFLIYFQGNSAPDKSGLPSDRFSAERTGGSVSTLTIQRTQQEDSAVYLCASSSTGVLGELFFGEGSRLTVL.